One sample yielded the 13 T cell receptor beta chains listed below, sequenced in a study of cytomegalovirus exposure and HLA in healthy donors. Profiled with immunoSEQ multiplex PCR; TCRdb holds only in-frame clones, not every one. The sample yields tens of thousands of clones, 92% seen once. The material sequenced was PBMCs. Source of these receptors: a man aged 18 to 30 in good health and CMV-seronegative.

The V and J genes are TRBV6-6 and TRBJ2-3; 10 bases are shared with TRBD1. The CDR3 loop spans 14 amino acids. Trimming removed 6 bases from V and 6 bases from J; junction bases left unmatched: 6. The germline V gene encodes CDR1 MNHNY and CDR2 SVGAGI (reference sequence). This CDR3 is CASRDRGAADTQYF. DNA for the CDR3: TGTGCCAGCAGGGACAGGGGGGCGGCGGATACGCAGTATTTT.

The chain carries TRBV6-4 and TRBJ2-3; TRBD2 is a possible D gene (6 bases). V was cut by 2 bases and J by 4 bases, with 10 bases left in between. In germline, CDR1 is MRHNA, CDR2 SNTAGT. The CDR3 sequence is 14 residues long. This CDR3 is CASSDSGLPDTQYF. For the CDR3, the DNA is TGTGCCAGCAGTGACAGCGGGCTCCCAGATACGCAGTATTTT.

The CDR3 loop is CASTRAGFTDTQYF. The CDR3, as DNA: TGTGCCAGCACTCGAGCGGGGTTCACAGATACGCAGTATTTT. V gene TRBV27 combines with J gene TRBJ2-3; TRBD2 matches at 7 bases. J lost 2 bases, V lost 7 bases, and 6 bases had no gene match. The germline V gene has CDR1 MNHEY and CDR2 SMNVEV (reference sequence). The CDR3 runs 14 residues.

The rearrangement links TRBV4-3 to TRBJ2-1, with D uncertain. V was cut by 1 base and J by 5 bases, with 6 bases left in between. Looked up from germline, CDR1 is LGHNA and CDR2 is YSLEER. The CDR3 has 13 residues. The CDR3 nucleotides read TGCGCCAGCAGCCAAGGACTGAACAATGAGCAGTTCTTC. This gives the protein CASSQGLNNEQFF.

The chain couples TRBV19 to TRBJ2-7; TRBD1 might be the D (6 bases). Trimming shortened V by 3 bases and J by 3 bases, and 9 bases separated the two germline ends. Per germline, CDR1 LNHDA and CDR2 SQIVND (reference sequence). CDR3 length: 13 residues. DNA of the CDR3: TGTGCCAGTAGTATCGGCAGGGGCTACGAGCAGTACTTC. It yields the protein CASSIGRGYEQYF.

The CDR3 nucleotides read TGTGCCAGCAGTTACGACACCCGCACAGATACGCAGTATTTT. It specifies CASSYDTRTDTQYF. The chain couples TRBV6-6 to TRBJ2-3; D remains ambiguous. The CDR3 has 14 residues. V was shortened by 2 bases and J by 1 base, with 7 bases between the two germline ends. Germline values: CDR1 MNHNY, CDR2 SVGAGI (reference sequence).

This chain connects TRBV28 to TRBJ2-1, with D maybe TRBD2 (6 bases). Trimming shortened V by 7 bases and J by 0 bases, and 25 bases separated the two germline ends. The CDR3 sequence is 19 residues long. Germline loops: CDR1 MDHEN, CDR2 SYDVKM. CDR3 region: CASTNSGLAKNYSYNEQFF. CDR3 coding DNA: TGTGCCAGCACTAATTCGGGACTGGCCAAAAACTACTCCTACAATGAGCAGTTCTTC.

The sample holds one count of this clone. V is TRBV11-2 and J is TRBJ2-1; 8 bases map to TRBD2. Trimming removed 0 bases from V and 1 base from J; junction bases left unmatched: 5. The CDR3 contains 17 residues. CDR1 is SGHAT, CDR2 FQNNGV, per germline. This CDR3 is CASSLDRGLVSYNEQFF. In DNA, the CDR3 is TGTGCCAGCAGCTTAGATCGGGGACTAGTATCCTACAATGAGCAGTTCTTC.

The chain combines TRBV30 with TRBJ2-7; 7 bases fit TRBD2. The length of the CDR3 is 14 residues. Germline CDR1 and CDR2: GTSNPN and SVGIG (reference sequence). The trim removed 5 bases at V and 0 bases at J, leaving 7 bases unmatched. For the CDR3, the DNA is TGTGCCTGGTCGGATAGCGGGCCCTCCTACGAGCAGTACTTC. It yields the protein CAWSDSGPSYEQYF. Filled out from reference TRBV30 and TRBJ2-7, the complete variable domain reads SQTIHQWPATLVQPVGSPLSLECTVEGTSNPNLYWYRQAAGRGLQLLFYSVGIGQISSEVPQNLSASRPQDRQFILSSKKLLLSDSGFYLCAWSDSGPSYEQYFGPGTRLTVT.

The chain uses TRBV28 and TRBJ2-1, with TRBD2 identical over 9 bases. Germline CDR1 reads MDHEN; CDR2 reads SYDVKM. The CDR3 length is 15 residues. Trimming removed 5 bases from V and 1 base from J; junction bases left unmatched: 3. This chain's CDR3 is CASSQTSGSYNEQFF. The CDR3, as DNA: TGTGCCAGCAGTCAAACTAGCGGGTCCTACAATGAGCAGTTCTTC.

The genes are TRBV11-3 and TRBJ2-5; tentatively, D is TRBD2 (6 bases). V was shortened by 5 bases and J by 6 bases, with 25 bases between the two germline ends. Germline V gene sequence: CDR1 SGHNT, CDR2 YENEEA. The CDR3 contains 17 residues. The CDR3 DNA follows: TGTGCCAGCAGCCCCTGGTGGGGACTCCGCTCCACGAAGACCCAGTACTTC. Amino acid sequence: CASSPWWGLRSTKTQYF.

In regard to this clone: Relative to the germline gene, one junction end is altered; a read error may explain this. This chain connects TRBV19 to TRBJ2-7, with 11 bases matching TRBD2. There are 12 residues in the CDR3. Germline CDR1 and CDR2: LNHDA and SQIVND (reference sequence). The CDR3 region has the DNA TGCGCTACTAGCGGGAGCCCCTACGAGCAGTACTTC. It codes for CATSGSPYEQYF.

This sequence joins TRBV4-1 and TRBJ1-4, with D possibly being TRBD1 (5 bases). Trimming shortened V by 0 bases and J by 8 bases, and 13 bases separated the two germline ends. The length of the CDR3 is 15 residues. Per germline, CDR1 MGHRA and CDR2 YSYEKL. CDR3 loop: CASSQDRGVGEKLFF. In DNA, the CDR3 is TGCGCCAGCAGCCAAGATCGGGGGGTCGGAGAAAAACTGTTTTTT.